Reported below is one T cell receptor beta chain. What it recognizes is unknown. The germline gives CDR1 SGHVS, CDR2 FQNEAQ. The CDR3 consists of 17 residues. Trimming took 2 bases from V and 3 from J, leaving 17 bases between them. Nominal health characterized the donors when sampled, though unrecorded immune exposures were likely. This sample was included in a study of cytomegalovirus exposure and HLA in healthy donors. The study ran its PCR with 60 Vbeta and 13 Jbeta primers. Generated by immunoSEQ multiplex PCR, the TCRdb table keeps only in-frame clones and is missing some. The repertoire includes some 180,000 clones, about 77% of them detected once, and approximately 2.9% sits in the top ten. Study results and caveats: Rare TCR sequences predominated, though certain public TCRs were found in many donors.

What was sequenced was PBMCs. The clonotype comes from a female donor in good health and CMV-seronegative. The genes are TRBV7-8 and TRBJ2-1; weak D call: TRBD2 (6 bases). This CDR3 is CASSLPRWRDDYNEQFF. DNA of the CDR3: TGTGCCAGCAGCTTACCGAGGTGGCGGGATGACTACAATGAGCAGTTCTTC.